This T cell receptor (beta chain) was sequenced for a study of response to subunit inactivated influenza vaccine (dated by TCRdb to 2016 to 2018). Some background on the complete study: The study used deep quantitative T cell receptor repertoire profiling to track responses to a trivalent subunit inactivated influenza vaccine. Study-wide conclusions, independent of this receptor: The authors suggested that each seasonal influenza vaccination may recruit only a limited number of new T cells.

Libraries were constructed by RT-PCR. These reads were obtained on an Illumina HiSeq 2500. TCRdb itself trimmed the public reads at Q25 with fastp, ran MiXCR and retained productive beta chains. Every entry covers one CDR3 protein and lists the most common genes and DNA from its rows. This sample lists 560,000 or so distinct CDR3 sequences; less than 10% were detected once. Roughly 13% of the sample belongs to the ten largest clones. In its sample, this clonotype was seen many times. It lacks a known antigen. No per-base quality is available; no much larger clone lies one base away. From cysteine to phenylalanine, the CDR3 is 13 amino acids long. Only the CDR3 region is kept as DNA, spanning 39 bases read in frame from base 1. V is reduced by 4 bases and J by 5 bases, leaving a spacing of 9 bases between them. As encoded in the germline V gene, CDR1 is SGHAT while CDR2 is FQNNGV.

This sample comprised PBMCs from blood, obtained approximately 25 months after vaccination. The receptor chain draws on TRBV11-2 and TRBJ2-1, with the D gene not confidently named. This sequence was found in a man aged 50-75 years who received an inactivated influenza vaccine. Donor details come from another sample of the same person, matched by shared clones. The CDR3 sequence is CASSSHVDNEQFF. The sequenced DNA: TGTGCCAGCAGCTCCCATGTGGACAATGAGCAGTTCTTC.